The clone carrying this TCR beta chain was seen at least ten times. These data originate in a study of T cells in Graves' hyperthyroidism and ophthalmopathy. RNA transcripts were the template for amplifying TCR beta CDR3 regions. The study used the HTBI primer set for a first-round RT-PCR of the TCR CDR3. Via MiXCR, TCRdb re-called the multiplex PCR reads, giving one row per CDR3 protein. Here the sample spans 350,000 to 450,000 distinct CDR3 sequences, roughly 15% being singletons. Lactation, pregnancy, other autoimmune disease or uncontrolled infection excluded patients. The specimen sequenced was blood. The sequence derives from a woman aged 30 to 39 with Graves' hyperthyroidism that later progressed to Graves' ophthalmopathy.

The CDR3 loop is CASSPAGPGLQYF. The CDR3 coding sequence is TGTGCCAGCAGTCCGGCGGGACCCGGCCTGCAGTACTTC. The V and J genes are TRBV12-3 or TRBV12-4 and TRBJ2-7; maybe TRBD2 (6 bases). The V gene lost 5 bases and the J gene lost 9 bases, with 17 bases spanning the gap. The CDR3 extends over 13 amino acids.